These T cell receptor beta chains were read from a single sample in a study of beta chain features in type 1 diabetes. The protocol was immunoSEQ multiplex PCR, while the TCRdb copy is restricted to in-frame clones and leaves out a portion. The table has a few hundred thousand clones, approximately 12% seen once. Sequencing used naive CD4+ T cells from blood. Receptor source: a woman younger than 35 with type 1 diabetes. Both conserved end residues are part of each CDR3. Not every row has a clone size; where given, it reads once, few, many or a size class.

V gene: TRBV18
clone size: few
J gene: TRBJ1-1
CDR3 protein: CASSSGHLLNTEAFF

V gene: TRBV21-1
clone size: -
J gene: TRBJ1-1
CDR3 protein: CASSGRDRGTEAFF

V gene: TRBV19
clone size: -
J gene: TRBJ2-3
CDR3 protein: CASSIGAAFTDTQYF

V gene: TRBV4-2
clone size: few
J gene: TRBJ2-7
CDR3 protein: CASSQERGTSGRSYEQYF

V gene: TRBV18
clone size: -
J gene: TRBJ2-1
CDR3 protein: CASSPSKTSSSEQFF

V gene: TRBV19
clone size: -
J gene: TRBJ2-5
CDR3 protein: CATRAGGETQYF

V gene: TRBV27
clone size: -
J gene: TRBJ1-2
CDR3 protein: CASSSGYGYTF

V gene: TRBV27
clone size: -
J gene: TRBJ2-1
CDR3 protein: CASSFKDSPASEQFF

V gene: TRBV7-2
clone size: few
J gene: TRBJ2-1
CDR3 protein: CASSLRLAATYNEQFF

V gene: TRBV18
clone size: few
J gene: TRBJ2-1
CDR3 protein: CASSPRPSGNDEQFF

V gene: TRBV5-1
clone size: -
J gene: TRBJ2-1
CDR3 protein: CASSPLAGAVNEQFF

V gene: TRBV5-1
clone size: -
J gene: TRBJ2-5
CDR3 protein: CASRVSTSASQETQYF

V gene: TRBV27
clone size: -
J gene: TRBJ2-5
CDR3 protein: CASSPSQFGQETQYF

V gene: TRBV4-3
clone size: -
J gene: TRBJ2-5
CDR3 protein: CAGSSGNLQETQYF

V gene: TRBV5-1
clone size: -
J gene: TRBJ2-1
CDR3 protein: CASSLVPGSYNEQFF

V gene: TRBV7-2
clone size: few
J gene: TRBJ2-7
CDR3 protein: CASSEPDRHGVVQYF

V gene: TRBV10-2
clone size: -
J gene: TRBJ1-5
CDR3 protein: CASSGTGVGNQPQHF

V gene: TRBV18
clone size: -
J gene: TRBJ2-7
CDR3 protein: CASSPRGANSYEQYF

V gene: TRBV14
clone size: -
J gene: TRBJ1-4
CDR3 protein: CASSLSGTGGRRLFF

V gene: TRBV19
clone size: few
J gene: TRBJ2-5
CDR3 protein: CASSSPGLAGEVQETQYF

V gene: TRBV7-3
clone size: -
J gene: TRBJ2-5
CDR3 protein: CASSGAGRVGETQYF

V gene: TRBV30
clone size: -
J gene: TRBJ2-3
CDR3 protein: CAWSRAGLPSTDTQYF

V gene: TRBV28
clone size: -
J gene: TRBJ1-2
CDR3 protein: CASSTGGGGYTF

V gene: TRBV4-3
clone size: -
J gene: TRBJ2-1
CDR3 protein: CASSSQGADDEQFF

V gene: TRBV27
clone size: few
J gene: TRBJ1-5
CDR3 protein: CASSLDRGQPQHF

V gene: TRBV6-1
clone size: -
J gene: TRBJ2-4
CDR3 protein: CASRRDRADIQYF

V gene: TRBV5-8
clone size: -
J gene: TRBJ2-1
CDR3 protein: CASSPGSSGSNEQFF

V gene: TRBV6-5
clone size: -
J gene: TRBJ2-7
CDR3 protein: CASTKSRQGAYEQYF

V gene: TRBV7-3
clone size: few
J gene: TRBJ2-1
CDR3 protein: CASSLGLADNEQFF

V gene: TRBV30
clone size: few
J gene: TRBJ1-1
CDR3 protein: CAWNPTGNTEAFF

V gene: TRBV7-6
clone size: -
J gene: TRBJ1-1
CDR3 protein: CASMRGRRNTEAFF

V gene: TRBV5-1
clone size: -
J gene: TRBJ2-1
CDR3 protein: CASSLEPLSSYNEQFF

V gene: TRBV11-2
clone size: -
J gene: TRBJ2-3
CDR3 protein: CASSLTSSSRDTQYF

V gene: TRBV18
clone size: -
J gene: TRBJ2-7
CDR3 protein: CASSPGTGGSHEQYF

V gene: TRBV27
clone size: few
J gene: TRBJ1-1
CDR3 protein: CASRFDRGEAFF

V gene: TRBV4-3
clone size: -
J gene: TRBJ2-3
CDR3 protein: CASSQEAGGIHTQYF

V gene: TRBV29-1
clone size: few
J gene: TRBJ2-2
CDR3 protein: CSVREGVGTGELFF

V gene: TRBV20-1
clone size: few
J gene: TRBJ1-1
CDR3 protein: CSVGRGFEAFF

V gene: TRBV4-1
clone size: -
J gene: TRBJ2-5
CDR3 protein: CASSQNPGQQETQYF

V gene: TRBV9
clone size: few
J gene: TRBJ2-1
CDR3 protein: CASSVSAGGAYNEQFF

V gene: TRBV7-9
clone size: -
J gene: TRBJ2-7
CDR3 protein: CASSRQSYEQYF

V gene: TRBV27
clone size: -
J gene: TRBJ2-7
CDR3 protein: CASSSLSSYEQYF

V gene: TRBV5-1
clone size: -
J gene: TRBJ2-3
CDR3 protein: CASSLPHIDTQYF

V gene: TRBV12-5
clone size: -
J gene: TRBJ2-3
CDR3 protein: CASDNFPDTQYF

V gene: TRBV11-3
clone size: few
J gene: TRBJ2-5
CDR3 protein: CASSRSRGGKETQYF

V gene: TRBV4-3
clone size: -
J gene: TRBJ2-3
CDR3 protein: CASSHLTGSTDTQYF

V gene: TRBV1
clone size: once
J gene: TRBJ1-5
CDR3 protein: CTSSQDRRDILYSNQPQHF

V gene: TRBV29-1
clone size: few
J gene: TRBJ1-1
CDR3 protein: CSSTENTEAFF

V gene: TRBV7-2
clone size: -
J gene: TRBJ2-1
CDR3 protein: CASSMGLAGDNEQFF

V gene: TRBV18
clone size: few
J gene: TRBJ1-1
CDR3 protein: CASSPGRGPELNTEAFF

V gene: TRBV4-2
clone size: few
J gene: TRBJ2-5
CDR3 protein: CASSPLAAGGGETQYF

V gene: TRBV6-5
clone size: -
J gene: TRBJ2-5
CDR3 protein: CASKVGGLETQYF

V gene: TRBV11-2
clone size: -
J gene: TRBJ2-5
CDR3 protein: CASSGQGTWQETQYF

V gene: TRBV19
clone size: -
J gene: TRBJ2-5
CDR3 protein: CATRQGGQETQYF

V gene: TRBV6-6
clone size: few
J gene: TRBJ1-3
CDR3 protein: CASSYAGSGNTIYF

V gene: TRBV9
clone size: few
J gene: TRBJ2-3
CDR3 protein: CASSLGLADTDTQYF

V gene: TRBV27
clone size: few
J gene: TRBJ2-6
CDR3 protein: CASSSPGLAVRSGANVLTF

V gene: TRBV5-4
clone size: few
J gene: TRBJ1-2
CDR3 protein: CASSSVLRGSNYGYTF

V gene: TRBV28
clone size: few
J gene: TRBJ2-2
CDR3 protein: CASSPTRDTGELFF

V gene: TRBV7-9
clone size: -
J gene: TRBJ1-2
CDR3 protein: CASSFRGQKHGYTF